The entry below describes one TCR beta chain. Its antigen is still unknown. These data come from a study of shared clonotypes between healthy human individuals. Overall study context: Three plates each covered CD4 naive and memory; CD8 naive two, CD8 memory one.

CD45RO negativity and positive selection for CCR7 defined naive CD8 cells, a population that excluded terminally differentiated effector memory CD45RA+ cells. Overall study results and limits: Non-shared clonotypes had lower generation probabilities than clonotypes shared by all four sorted-subset donors.

Under the authors' procedure: Without quality scores, immunoSEQ junctional reads could not be filtered like full-length reads. Generated by immunoSEQ multiplex PCR, the TCRdb table keeps only in-frame clones and is missing some. V, J and clone size are taken as reported in that table, and D and trimming were inferred from the DNA itself. The sample carries 1.5 million to 2.5 million clones, 85% to 95% recorded once. CDR1 is SQVTM and CDR2 is ANQGSEA in the germline V gene. There are 10 residues in the CDR3. Trimming cost V 4 bases and J 7 bases, with 8 bases left between them. The rearrangement uses TRBV29-1 and TRBJ2-7, with D possibly matching TRBD2 (6 bases). The origin of this receptor is a man aged 18 to 30 in good health. Sequenced input: naive CD8+ T cells sorted from blood. CDR3 DNA: TGCAGCGTTGGGGCGGGGGAGCAGTACTTC. It specifies CSVGAGEQYF.